Shown below are 8 T cell receptor beta chains from a single sample sequenced in a study of a mutant IDH1 vaccine in newly diagnosed glioma. Their antigens are not known. Time point: week 5, during vaccination. Doses consisted of 300 ug of mutant IDH1 20-mer peptide each, paired with topical imiquimod. Repertoires were generated with immunoSEQ multiplex PCR, while TCRdb's copy carries only in-frame clones and drops some. The sample shows tens of thousands of clones, 70% to 80% of them seen only once. The starting material was PBMCs, obtained from a glioma patient whose treatment included an IDH1 peptide vaccine. Source of these receptors: a middle-aged man with glioma.

The chain has TRBV2 and TRBJ2-2; TRBD2 matches 12 bases. Trimming cost V 4 bases and J 6 bases; bases outside gene matches: 0. The CDR3 spans 14 residues. Germline CDR1 SNHLY, CDR2 FYNNEI. The CDR3 spells CASSGLAGAGELFF. The DNA of the CDR3 is TGTGCCAGCAGTGGACTAGCGGGGGCCGGGGAGCTGTTTTTT.

V and J are TRBV30 and TRBJ1-2; the D is unclear. V was trimmed by 4 bases and J by 0 bases, leaving 6 bases between them. The CDR3 is 12 amino acids. The germline CDR1 and CDR2 sequences are GTSNPN and SVGIG (reference sequence). DNA of the CDR3: TGTGCCTGGACCTCTACTAACTATGGCTACACCTTC. The encoded protein is CAWTSTNYGYTF.

The chain is built from TRBV4-1 and TRBJ1-5, with D unclear. This CDR3 contains 14 residues. CDR1 and CDR2 from the germline V gene are MGHRA and YSYEKL. V lost 4 bases and J 1 base, leaving 8 bases between the germline ends. The CDR3 sequence is CASSLGASNQPQHF. The CDR3 nucleotides are TGCGCCAGCAGCCTCGGAGCAAGCAATCAGCCCCAGCATTTT.

The chain uses TRBV4-2 and TRBJ2-7, with D tentatively TRBD1 (5 bases). The CDR3 length is 13 residues. Per germline, CDR1 LGHNA and CDR2 YNFKEQ. Between the trimmed V and J ends, which lost 0 bases and 7 bases, there was a span of 10 bases. CDR3 coding DNA: TGTGCCAGCAGCCAAGATTGGGGCGTAGAGCAGTACTTC. Encoded protein: CASSQDWGVEQYF.

The chain links TRBV5-1 to TRBJ1-3; no definite D call. Deletions cut 6 bases from V and 4 bases from J, with 23 bases between. Germline CDR1 SGHRS, CDR2 YFSETQ. This CDR3 has 17 residues. CDR3 sequence (DNA): TGCGCCAGCACCGTTCATCTGGGAAGTTTGAGAGGAAACACCATATATTTT. Translating gives CASTVHLGSLRGNTIYF.

The V and J genes are TRBV7-7 and TRBJ1-6; D ambiguous. The germline gives CDR1 SSHAT, CDR2 FNYEAQ (reference sequence). Trimming took 5 bases from V and 0 from J, leaving 14 bases between them. CDR3 length: 17 residues. The CDR3 here is CASSPEANNSYNSPLHF. The CDR3 DNA follows: TGTGCCAGCAGCCCCGAGGCGAACAACTCCTATAATTCACCCCTCCACTTT.

This rearrangement joins TRBV5-1 to TRBJ2-3; 7 positions match TRBD1. In germline, CDR1 is SGHRS, CDR2 YFSETQ. Trimming removed 5 bases from V and 1 base from J; junction bases left unmatched: 16. The CDR3 runs to 18 residues. The CDR3 DNA reads TGCGCCAGCAGTTACATTGGGGCGCCCGGGACAGGCACAGATACGCAGTATTTT. Protein product: CASSYIGAPGTGTDTQYF.

This clone was recorded a few times. The chain is built from TRBV5-1 and TRBJ1-6; TRBD1 matches 7 bases. Germline CDR1 reads SGHRS; CDR2 reads YFSETQ. This CDR3 is 14 amino acids long. J lost 7 bases, V lost 3 bases, and 4 bases had no gene match. For the CDR3, the DNA is TGCGCCAGCAGCTCGGGACAGACAAATTCACCCCTCCACTTT. As protein: CASSSGQTNSPLHF.